This T cell receptor (beta chain) was captured in a study of STAT5B mutations in CD4+ large granular lymphocyte leukemia. The protocol was immunoSEQ multiplex PCR, while the TCRdb copy is restricted to in-frame clones and leaves out a portion. The data contain 30,000 to 35,000 clones, around 67% of them seen just once; the ten biggest clones take up roughly 2%. The sequence was collected from a human donor in good health. The specimen sequenced was CD4+ T cells from blood buffy coats.

The CDR3 DNA follows: TGTGCCAGCAGCTTCGGGGGACAGTCCCTATTCTACGAGCAGTACTTC. It codes for CASSFGGQSLFYEQYF. This chain joins TRBV11-3 and TRBJ2-7; a possible D gene is TRBD1 (7 bases). Trimming shortened V by 3 bases and J by 3 bases, and 18 bases separated the two germline ends. The CDR3 runs to 16 residues. The germline V gene has CDR1 SGHNT and CDR2 YENEEA. The full variable domain, its missing parts supplied by reference TRBV11-3 and TRBJ2-7, is EAGVVQSPRYKIIEKKQPVAFWCNPISGHNTLYWYLQNLGQGPELLIRYENEEAVDDSQLPKDRFSAERLKGVDSTLKIQPAELGDSAVYLCASSFGGQSLFYEQYFGPGTRLTVT.